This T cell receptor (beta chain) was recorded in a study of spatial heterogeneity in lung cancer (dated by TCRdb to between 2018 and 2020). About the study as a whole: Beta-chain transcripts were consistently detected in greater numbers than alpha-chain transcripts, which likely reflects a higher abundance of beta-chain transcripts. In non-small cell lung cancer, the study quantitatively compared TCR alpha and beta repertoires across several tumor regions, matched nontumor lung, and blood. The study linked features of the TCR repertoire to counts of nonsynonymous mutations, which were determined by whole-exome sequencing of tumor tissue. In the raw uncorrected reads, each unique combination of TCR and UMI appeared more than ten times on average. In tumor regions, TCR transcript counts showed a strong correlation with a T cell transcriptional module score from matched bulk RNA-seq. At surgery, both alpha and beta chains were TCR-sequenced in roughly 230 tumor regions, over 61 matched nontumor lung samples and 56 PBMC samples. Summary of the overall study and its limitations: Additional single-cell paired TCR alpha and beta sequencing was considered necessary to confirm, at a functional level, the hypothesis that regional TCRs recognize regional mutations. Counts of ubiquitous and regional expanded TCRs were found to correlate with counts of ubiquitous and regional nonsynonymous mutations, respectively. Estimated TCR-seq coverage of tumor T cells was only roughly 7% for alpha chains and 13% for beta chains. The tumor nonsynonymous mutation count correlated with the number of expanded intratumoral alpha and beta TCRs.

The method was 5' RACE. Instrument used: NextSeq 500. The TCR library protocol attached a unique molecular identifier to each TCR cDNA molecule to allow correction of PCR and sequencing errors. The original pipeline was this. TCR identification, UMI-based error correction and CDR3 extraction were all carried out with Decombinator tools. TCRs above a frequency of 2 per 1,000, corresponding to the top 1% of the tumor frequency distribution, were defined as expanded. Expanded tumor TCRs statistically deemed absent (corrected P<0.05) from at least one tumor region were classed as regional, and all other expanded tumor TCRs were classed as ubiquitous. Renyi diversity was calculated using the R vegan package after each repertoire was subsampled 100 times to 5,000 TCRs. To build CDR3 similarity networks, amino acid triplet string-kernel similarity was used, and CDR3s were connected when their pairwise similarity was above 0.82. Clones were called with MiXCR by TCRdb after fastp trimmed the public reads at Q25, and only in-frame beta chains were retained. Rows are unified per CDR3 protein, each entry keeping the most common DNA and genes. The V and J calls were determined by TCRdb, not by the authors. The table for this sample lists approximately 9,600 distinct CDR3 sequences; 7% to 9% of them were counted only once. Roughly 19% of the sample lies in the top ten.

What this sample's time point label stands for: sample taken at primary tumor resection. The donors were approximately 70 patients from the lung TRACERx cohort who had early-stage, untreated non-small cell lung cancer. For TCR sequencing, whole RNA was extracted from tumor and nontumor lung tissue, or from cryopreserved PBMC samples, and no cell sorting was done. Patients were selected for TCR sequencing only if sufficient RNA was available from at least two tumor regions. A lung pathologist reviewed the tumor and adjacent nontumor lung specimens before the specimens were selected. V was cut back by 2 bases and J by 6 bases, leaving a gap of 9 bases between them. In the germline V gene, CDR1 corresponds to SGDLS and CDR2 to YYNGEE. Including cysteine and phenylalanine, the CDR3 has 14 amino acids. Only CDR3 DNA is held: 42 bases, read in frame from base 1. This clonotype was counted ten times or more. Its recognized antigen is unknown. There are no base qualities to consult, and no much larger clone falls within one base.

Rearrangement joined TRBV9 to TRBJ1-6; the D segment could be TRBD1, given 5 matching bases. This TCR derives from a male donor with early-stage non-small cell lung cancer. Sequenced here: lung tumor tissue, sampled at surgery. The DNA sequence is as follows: TGTGCCAGCAGCGTCAGACAGTTTAATTCACCCCTCCACTTT. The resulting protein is CASSVRQFNSPLHF.